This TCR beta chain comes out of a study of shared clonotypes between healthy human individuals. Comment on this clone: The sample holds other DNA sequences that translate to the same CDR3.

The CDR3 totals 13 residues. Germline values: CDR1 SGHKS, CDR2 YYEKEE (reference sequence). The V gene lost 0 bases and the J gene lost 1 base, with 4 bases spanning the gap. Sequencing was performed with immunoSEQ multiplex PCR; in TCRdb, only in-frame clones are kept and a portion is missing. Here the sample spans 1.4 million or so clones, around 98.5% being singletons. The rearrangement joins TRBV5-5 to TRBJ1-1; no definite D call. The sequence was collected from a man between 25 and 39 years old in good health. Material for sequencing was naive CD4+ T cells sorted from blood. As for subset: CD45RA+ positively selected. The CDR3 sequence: CASSLEGNTEAFF. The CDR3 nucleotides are TGTGCCAGCAGCTTGGAAGGGAACACTGAAGCTTTCTTT.